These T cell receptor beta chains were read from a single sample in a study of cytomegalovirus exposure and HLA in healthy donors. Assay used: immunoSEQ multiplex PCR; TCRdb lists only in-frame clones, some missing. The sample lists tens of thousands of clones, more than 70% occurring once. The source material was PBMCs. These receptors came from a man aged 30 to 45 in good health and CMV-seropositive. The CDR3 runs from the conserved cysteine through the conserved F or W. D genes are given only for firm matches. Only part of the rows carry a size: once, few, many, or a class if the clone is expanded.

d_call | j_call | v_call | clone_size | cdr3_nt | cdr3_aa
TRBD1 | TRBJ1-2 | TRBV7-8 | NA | TGTGCCAGCAGCCAACGGACAGGGAGAGTGGCGAACTATGGCTACACCTTC | CASSQRTGRVANYGYTF
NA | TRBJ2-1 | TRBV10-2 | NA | TGCGCCAGCAGTGACCCCGTGCGGACTCCCTACAATGAGCAGTTCTTC | CASSDPVRTPYNEQFF
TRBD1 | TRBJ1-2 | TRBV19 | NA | TGTGCCAGTGGAGCAGGGGGCTACCGCTACACCTTC | CASGAGGYRYTF
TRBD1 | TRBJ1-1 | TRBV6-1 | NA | TGTGCCAGCAACGAAAGGGGGCGGAACACTGAAGCTTTCTTT | CASNERGRNTEAFF
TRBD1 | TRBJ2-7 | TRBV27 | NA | TGTGCCAGCAGTTTCTATTCCGGGACAGGGTTATACGAGCAGTACTTC | CASSFYSGTGLYEQYF
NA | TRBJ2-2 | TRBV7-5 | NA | TGTGCCAGAAGCTTAGGAGGTAGCGGGGACACCGGGGAGCTGTTTTTT | CARSLGGSGDTGELFF
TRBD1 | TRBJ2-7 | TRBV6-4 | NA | TGTGCCAGCAGCAAGGAAGGGACAGGAATCTACGAGCAGTACTTC | CASSKEGTGIYEQYF
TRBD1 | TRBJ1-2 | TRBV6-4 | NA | TGTGCCAGCAGTGACCGGACAGGCTATGGCTACACCTTC | CASSDRTGYGYTF
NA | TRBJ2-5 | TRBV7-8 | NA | TGTGCCAGCAGCCTAACCGGGGAGGAGACCCAGTACTTC | CASSLTGEETQYF
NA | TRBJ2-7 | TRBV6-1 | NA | TGTGCCAGCAGTCCCGGGGGACTCTACGAGCAGTACTTC | CASSPGGLYEQYF
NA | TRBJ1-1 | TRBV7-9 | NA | TGTTCCAGCAGCTTGGAGAATCGGGGAGCTTTCTTT | CSSSLENRGAFF
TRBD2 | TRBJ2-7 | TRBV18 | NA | TGTGCCAGCTCACCACCTGATTTAGCGGGAGTCAGGGAGCAGTACTTC | CASSPPDLAGVREQYF
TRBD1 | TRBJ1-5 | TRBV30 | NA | TGTGCCTGGAGTCGCGGGACAGGGGGCCGTCAGCCCCAGCATTTT | CAWSRGTGGRQPQHF
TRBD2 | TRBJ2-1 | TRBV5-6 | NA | TGTGCCAGCAGCTTACGGCTAGCGGGTAGCGAGCAGTTCTTC | CASSLRLAGSEQFF
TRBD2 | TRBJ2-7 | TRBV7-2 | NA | TGTGCCAGCAGTCCTTTTAGCGGGACTGCCTACGAGCAGTACTTC | CASSPFSGTAYEQYF
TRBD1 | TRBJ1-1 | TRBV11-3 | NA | TGTGCCAGCAGCTTAGAATCGAAAGGGGGCGCCCCTGGAGCTTTCTTT | CASSLESKGGAPGAFF
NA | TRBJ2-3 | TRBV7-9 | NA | TGTGCCAGCAGCCCCCCTTTATTCCCAGATACGCAGTATTTT | CASSPPLFPDTQYF
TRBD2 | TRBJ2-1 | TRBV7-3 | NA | TGTGCCAACGTGCGGGAGGAGTATGAGCAGTTCTTC | CANVREEYEQFF
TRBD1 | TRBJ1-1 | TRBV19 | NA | TGTGCCAGTGGATGGACAGGGGTCACTGAAGCTTTCTTT | CASGWTGVTEAFF
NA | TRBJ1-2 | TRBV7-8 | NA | TGTGCCAGCAGCTTAGCTCCAGGGGACTATGGCTACACCTTC | CASSLAPGDYGYTF
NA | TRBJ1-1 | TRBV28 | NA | TGTGCCAGCAGCCCCGGTAACAGGGATCTCGCTGAAGCTTTCTTT | CASSPGNRDLAEAFF
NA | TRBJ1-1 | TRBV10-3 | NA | TGTGCCACCAGTGGGGGCCAGGGAGGGGACACTGAAGCTTTCTTT | CATSGGQGGDTEAFF
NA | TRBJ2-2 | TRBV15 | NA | TGTGCCACCAGCAGAGATGGGGCTAGCGTTCACGGGGAGCTGTTTTTT | CATSRDGASVHGELFF
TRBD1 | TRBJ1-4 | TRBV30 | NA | TGTGCCTGGAGTGTAGGGGGCAGCGATGAAAAACTGTTTTTT | CAWSVGGSDEKLFF
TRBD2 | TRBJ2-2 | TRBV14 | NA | TGTGCCAGCAGCCCTACTAGCGGGATTGGTACCGGGGAGCTGTTTTTT | CASSPTSGIGTGELFF
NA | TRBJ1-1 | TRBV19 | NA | TGTGCCAGTAGTATAAGCCTGAACACTGAAGCTTTCTTT | CASSISLNTEAFF
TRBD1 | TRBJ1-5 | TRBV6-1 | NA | TGTGCCAGCAGAAGACAGGGGACCAATCAGCCCCAGCATTTT | CASRRQGTNQPQHF
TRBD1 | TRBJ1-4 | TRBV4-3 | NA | TGCGCCAGCAGCCAAGAAAGGGACAGGGGCTCGGCGGCTAATGAAAAACTGTTTTTT | CASSQERDRGSAANEKLFF
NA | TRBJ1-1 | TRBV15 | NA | TGTGCCACCACCAAGACAGGATTGAACACTGAAGCTTTCTTT | CATTKTGLNTEAFF
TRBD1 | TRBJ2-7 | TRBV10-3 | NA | TGTGCCATCAGTACTTCGACAGGGTCCTACGAGCAGTACTTC | CAISTSTGSYEQYF
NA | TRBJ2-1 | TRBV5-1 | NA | TGCGCCAGCAGCTTGGTGGCAGGGAATAATGAGCAGTTCTTC | CASSLVAGNNEQFF
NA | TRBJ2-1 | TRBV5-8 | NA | TGTGCCAGCAGACCGGGACTCCGGCTCAATGAGCAGTTCTTC | CASRPGLRLNEQFF
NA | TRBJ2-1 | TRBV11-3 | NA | TGTGCCAGCAGCCTGAGATTGGGGGGGCAGTTCTTC | CASSLRLGGQFF
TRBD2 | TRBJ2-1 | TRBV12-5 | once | TGTGCTAGTGGTTTGGGCCGGACTAGCGGGAACCACAATGAGCAGTTCTTC | CASGLGRTSGNHNEQFF
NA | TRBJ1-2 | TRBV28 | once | TGTGCCAGCAGTATAGGGGGGGCAGGCGGGGGCTACACCTTC | CASSIGGAGGGYTF
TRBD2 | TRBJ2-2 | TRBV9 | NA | TGTGCCAGCAGCGTAGAAGCTAGCGGGAGAAACACCGGGGAGCTGTTTTTT | CASSVEASGRNTGELFF
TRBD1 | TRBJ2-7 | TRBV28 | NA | TGTGCCAGCAGTTCAGGGGGAATCTACGAGCAGTACTTC | CASSSGGIYEQYF
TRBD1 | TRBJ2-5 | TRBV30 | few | TGTGCCTGGAGTGCCTCGGGACAGGGTAGAGAGACCCAGTACTTC | CAWSASGQGRETQYF
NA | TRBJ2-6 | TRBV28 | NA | TGTGCCAGTGGTACAGGGGCCAACGTCCTGACTTTC | CASGTGANVLTF
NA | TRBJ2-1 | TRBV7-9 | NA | TGTGCCAGCAGCTTAGTGGGAGCCGATGAGCAGTTCTTC | CASSLVGADEQFF
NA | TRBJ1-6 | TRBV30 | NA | TGTGCCTGGAGTGTCGGAGGGACGGGTTCACCCCTCCACTTT | CAWSVGGTGSPLHF
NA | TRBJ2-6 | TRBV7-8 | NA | TGTGCCAGCAGCCTCCAGGGGGCCAACGTCCTGACTTTC | CASSLQGANVLTF